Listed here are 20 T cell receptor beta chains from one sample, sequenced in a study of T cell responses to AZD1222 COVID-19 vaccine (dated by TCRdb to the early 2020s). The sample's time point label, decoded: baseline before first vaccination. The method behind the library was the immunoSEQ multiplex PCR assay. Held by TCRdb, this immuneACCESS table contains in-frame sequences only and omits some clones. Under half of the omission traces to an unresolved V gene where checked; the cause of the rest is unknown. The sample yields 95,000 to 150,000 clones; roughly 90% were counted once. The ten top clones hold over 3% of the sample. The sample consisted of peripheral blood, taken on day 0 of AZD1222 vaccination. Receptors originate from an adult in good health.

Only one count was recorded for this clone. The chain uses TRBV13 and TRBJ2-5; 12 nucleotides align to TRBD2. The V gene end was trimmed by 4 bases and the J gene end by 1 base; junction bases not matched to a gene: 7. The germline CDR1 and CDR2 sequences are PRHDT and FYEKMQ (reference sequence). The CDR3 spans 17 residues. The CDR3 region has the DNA TGTGCCAGCAGCTACTCACGACTAGCGGGGGTCCAAGAGACCCAGTACTTC. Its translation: CASSYSRLAGVQETQYF.

DNA for the CDR3: TGTGCTAGTGGTTTGGGACTGATAAATCAGCCCCAGCATTTT. This translates into CASGLGLINQPQHF. V usage is TRBV12-5 and J usage is TRBJ1-5; D unclear. Trimming removed 1 base from V and 4 bases from J, with 8 bases in between. Germline V gene sequence: CDR1 LGHNT, CDR2 FRNRAP. This CDR3 region has 14 residues. Based on the CDR3 plus reference TRBV12-5 and TRBJ1-5, the full variable domain is DARVTQTPRHKVTEMGQEVTMRCQPILGHNTVFWYRQTMMQGLELLAYFRNRAPLDDSGMPKDRFSAEMPDATLATLKIQPSEPRDSAVYFCASGLGLINQPQHFGDGTRLSIL.

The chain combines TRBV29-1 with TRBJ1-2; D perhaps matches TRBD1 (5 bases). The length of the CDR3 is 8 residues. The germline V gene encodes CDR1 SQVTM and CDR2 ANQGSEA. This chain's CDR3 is CAGGGYTF. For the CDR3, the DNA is TGCGCTGGGGGTGGCTACACCTTC.

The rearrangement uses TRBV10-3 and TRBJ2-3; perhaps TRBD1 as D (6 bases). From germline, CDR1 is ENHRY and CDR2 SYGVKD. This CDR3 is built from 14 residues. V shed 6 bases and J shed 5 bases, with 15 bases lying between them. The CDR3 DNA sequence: TGTGCCATCAGGGGGGCGCCTCCCGTAGATACGCAGTATTTT. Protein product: CAIRGAPPVDTQYF.

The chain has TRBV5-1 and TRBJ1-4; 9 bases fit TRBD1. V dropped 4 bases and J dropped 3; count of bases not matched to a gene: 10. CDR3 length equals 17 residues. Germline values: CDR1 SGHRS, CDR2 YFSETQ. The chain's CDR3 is CASSPLQGAAANEKLFF. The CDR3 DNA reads TGCGCCAGCAGCCCCCTACAGGGGGCCGCGGCTAATGAAAAACTGTTTTTT.

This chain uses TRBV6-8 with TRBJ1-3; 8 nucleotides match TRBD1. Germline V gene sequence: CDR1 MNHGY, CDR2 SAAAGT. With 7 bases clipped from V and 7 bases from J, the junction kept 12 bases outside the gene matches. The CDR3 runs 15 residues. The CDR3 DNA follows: TGTGCCAGCAAGTCAATTGGACAGGGAATGAACACCATATATTTT. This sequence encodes CASKSIGQGMNTIYF.

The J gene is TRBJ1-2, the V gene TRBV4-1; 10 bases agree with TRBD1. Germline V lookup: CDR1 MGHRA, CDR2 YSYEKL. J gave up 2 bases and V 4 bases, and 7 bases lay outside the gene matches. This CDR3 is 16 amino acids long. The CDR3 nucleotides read TGCGCCAGCAGCCGAGAGGCGGGACAGGGGAACTATGGCTACACCTTC. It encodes CASSREAGQGNYGYTF.

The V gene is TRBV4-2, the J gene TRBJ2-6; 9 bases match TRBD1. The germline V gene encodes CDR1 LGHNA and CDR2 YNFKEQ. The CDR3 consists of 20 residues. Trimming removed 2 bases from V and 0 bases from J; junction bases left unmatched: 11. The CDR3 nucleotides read TGTGCCAGCAGCCAACCCCCCGGGACAGGGAAACACTCTGGGGCCAACGTCCTGACTTTC. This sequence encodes CASSQPPGTGKHSGANVLTF.

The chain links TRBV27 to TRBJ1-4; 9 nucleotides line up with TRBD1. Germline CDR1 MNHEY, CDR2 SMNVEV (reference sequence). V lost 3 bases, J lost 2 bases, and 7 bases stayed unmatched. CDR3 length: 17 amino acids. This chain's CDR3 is CASSFSGTGLTNEKLFF. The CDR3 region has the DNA TGTGCCAGCAGTTTCTCCGGGACAGGGCTGACTAATGAAAAACTGTTTTTT.

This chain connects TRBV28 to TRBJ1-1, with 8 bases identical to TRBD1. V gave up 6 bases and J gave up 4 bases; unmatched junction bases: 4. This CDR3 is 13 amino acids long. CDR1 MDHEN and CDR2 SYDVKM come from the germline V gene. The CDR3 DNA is TGTGCCAGCAGACAGGACAGGGTCACTGAAGCTTTCTTT. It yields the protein CASRQDRVTEAFF. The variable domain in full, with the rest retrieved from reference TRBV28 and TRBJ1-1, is DVKVTQSSRYLVKRTGEKVFLECVQDMDHENMFWYRQDPGLGLRLIYFSYDVKMKEKGDIPEGYSVSREKKERFSLILESASTNQTSMYLCASRQDRVTEAFFGQGTRLTVV.

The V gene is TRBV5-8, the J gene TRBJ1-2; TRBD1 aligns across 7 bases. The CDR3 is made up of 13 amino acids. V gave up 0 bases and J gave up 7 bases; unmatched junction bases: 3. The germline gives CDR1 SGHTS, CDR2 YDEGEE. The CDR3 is CASSLDRGSGYTF. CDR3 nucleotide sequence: TGTGCCAGCAGCTTGGACAGGGGCTCTGGCTACACCTTC. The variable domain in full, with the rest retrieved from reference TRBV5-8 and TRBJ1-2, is EAGVTQSPTHLIKTRGQQATLRCSPISGHTSVYWYQQALGLGLQFLLWYDEGEERNRGNFPPRFSGRQFPNYSSELNVNALELEDSALYLCASSLDRGSGYTFGSGTRLTVV.

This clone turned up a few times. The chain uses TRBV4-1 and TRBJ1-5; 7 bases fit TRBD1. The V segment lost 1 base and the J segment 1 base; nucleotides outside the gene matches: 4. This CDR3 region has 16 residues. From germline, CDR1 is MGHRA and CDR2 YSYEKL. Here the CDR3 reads CASSQVAGGSNQPQHF. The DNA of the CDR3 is TGCGCCAGCAGCCAAGTGGCAGGGGGGAGCAATCAGCCCCAGCATTTT.

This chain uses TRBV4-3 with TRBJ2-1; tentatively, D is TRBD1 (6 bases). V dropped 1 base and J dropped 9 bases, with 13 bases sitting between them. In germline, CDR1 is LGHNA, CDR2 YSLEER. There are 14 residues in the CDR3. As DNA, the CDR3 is TGCGCCAGCAGCCAAGTTACAGGGCTCGGTGAGCAGTTCTTC. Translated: CASSQVTGLGEQFF.

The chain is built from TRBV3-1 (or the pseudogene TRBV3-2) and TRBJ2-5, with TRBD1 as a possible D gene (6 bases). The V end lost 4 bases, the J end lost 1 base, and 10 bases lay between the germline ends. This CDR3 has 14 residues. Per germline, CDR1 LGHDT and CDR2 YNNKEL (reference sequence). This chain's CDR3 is CASSLTGSQETQYF. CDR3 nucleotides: TGTGCCAGCAGCCTGACAGGATCCCAAGAGACCCAGTACTTC.

The CDR3 sequence is CASSPDTYYGYTF. The CDR3 DNA sequence: TGTGCCAGCAGTCCTGACACTTACTATGGCTACACCTTC. The J gene is TRBJ1-2, the V gene TRBV7-3, with unresolved D. The CDR3 totals 13 residues. Trimming stripped 6 bases from V and 3 bases from J, with 11 bases between. Per germline, CDR1 SGHTA and CDR2 FQGTGA.

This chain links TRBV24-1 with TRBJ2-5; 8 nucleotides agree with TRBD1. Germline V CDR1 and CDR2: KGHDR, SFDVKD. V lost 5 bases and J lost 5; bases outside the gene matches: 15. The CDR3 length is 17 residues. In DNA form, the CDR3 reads TGTGCCACCAGTGCCCCAGGGGGCGAGGCTAGGTTCGAGACCCAGTACTTC. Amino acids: CATSAPGGEARFETQYF.

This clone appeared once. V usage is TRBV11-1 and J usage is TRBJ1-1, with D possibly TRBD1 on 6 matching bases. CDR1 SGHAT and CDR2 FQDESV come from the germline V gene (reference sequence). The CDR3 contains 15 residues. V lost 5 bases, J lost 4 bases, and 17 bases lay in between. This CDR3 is CASSLRGPTGTEAFF. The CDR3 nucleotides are TGTGCCAGCAGCCTCCGTGGCCCGACAGGCACTGAAGCTTTCTTT.

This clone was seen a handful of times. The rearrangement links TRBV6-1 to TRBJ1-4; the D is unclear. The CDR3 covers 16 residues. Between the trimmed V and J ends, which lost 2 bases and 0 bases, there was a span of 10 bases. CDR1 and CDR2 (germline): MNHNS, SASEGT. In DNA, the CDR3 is TGTGCCAGCAGTGAATCAGTATACACAACTAATGAAAAACTGTTTTTT. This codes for CASSESVYTTNEKLFF.

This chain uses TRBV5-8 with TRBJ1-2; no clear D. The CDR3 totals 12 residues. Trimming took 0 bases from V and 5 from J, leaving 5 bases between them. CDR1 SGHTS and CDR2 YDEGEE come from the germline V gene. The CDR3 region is CASSLVGYGYTF. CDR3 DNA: TGTGCCAGCAGCTTGGTTGGGTATGGCTACACCTTC.

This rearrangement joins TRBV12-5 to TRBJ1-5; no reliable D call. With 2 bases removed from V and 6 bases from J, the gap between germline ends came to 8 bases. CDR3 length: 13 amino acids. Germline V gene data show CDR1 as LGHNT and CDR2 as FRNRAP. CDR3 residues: CASGLTRGQPQHF. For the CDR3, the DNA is TGTGCTAGTGGTTTGACCCGGGGTCAGCCCCAGCATTTT.